The sequence of this TCR beta chain was determined in a study of blood T cells in healthy people across ages. J was trimmed by 2 bases and V by 8 bases; bases with no gene match: 11. This CDR3 region has 15 residues. Germline CDR1 and CDR2: DFQATT and SNEGSKA (reference sequence). A second PCR, run for roughly 7 to 11 cycles, used a sample-barcoded 5' primer plus a J-beta primer mix. Via MiXCR, TCRdb re-called the 5' RACE reads, giving one row per CDR3 protein. The sample holds hundreds of thousands of distinct CDR3 sequences; roughly 30% are singletons and the top ten take around a sixth. This receptor was obtained from an elderly woman in good health. Sequencing was carried out using blood. The rearrangement links TRBV20-1 to TRBJ2-5; 10 nucleotides align to TRBD1. As DNA, the CDR3 is TGCAGTACTTCCCGGGACAGGGGAACTCAAGAGACCCAGTACTTC. Translating it yields CSTSRDRGTQETQYF.